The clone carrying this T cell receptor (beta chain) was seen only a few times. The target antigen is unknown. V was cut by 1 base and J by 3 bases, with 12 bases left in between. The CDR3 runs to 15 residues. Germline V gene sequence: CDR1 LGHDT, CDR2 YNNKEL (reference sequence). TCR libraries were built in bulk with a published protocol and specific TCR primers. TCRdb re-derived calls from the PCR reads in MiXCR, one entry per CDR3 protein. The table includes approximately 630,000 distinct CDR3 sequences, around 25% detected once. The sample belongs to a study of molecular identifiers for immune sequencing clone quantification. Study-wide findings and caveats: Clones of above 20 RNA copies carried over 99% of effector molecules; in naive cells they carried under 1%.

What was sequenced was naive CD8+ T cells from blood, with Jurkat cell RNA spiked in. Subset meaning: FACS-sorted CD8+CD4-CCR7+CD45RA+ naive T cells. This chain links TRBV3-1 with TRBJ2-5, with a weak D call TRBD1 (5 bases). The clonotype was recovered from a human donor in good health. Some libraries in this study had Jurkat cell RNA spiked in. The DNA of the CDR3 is TGTGCCAGCAGCCAAGCCGACAGACCAAAAGAGACCCAGTACTTC. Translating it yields CASSQADRPKETQYF.